This T cell receptor (beta chain) was documented in a study of regulatory T cells in long-lasting Graves disease. Across the study: Antithyroid drugs had been given to newly diagnosed Graves' patients for under 3 months.

The time point was: newly diagnosed GD, antithyroid drugs for less than 3 months. Following extraction of RNA from PBMCs, that RNA was used to make the TCR library. Investigators prepared the TCR beta libraries by applying iRepertoire HTBI primers and Arm-PCR of CDR3 regions. TCRdb called the multiplex PCR reads again in MiXCR, with one record for every CDR3 protein. This sample has hundreds of thousands of distinct CDR3 sequences, with 15% to 20% found just once. In its sample, this clonotype was seen many times. Between the trimmed V and J ends, which lost 3 bases and 3 bases, there was a span of 16 bases. CDR1 is SGHRS and CDR2 is YFSETQ in the germline V gene. This CDR3 has 15 amino acids. The same data also contributed to another study, on T cells in Graves' hyperthyroidism and ophthalmopathy. Per that study: Progression to ophthalmopathy was predicted a median of about 6.6 months early.

Here the sequenced sample was peripheral blood mononuclear cells (PBMCs), taken at new diagnosis, from a patient treated with antithyroid drugs. The V call is TRBV5-1, the J call TRBJ2-7; perhaps TRBD2 as D (7 bases). This sequence originates from a woman aged 25 to 39 with Graves disease. In DNA, the CDR3 is TGCGCCAGCAGCTGGTCGGCGGGGGCAAACTACGAGCAGTACTTC. It yields the protein CASSWSAGANYEQYF.